The 13 T cell receptor beta chains listed next were all sequenced from one sample in a study of vaccination and CD4 T cells after COVID-19. Treatment described: roughly nine-day PBMC culture with coronavirus spike peptide pools or control peptides (ViraFEST assay). Sequencing of cultured CD4+ T cell DNA used the Oncomine TCR Beta short-read assay. TCRdb re-called the PCR reads through MiXCR, storing one row per CDR3 protein. The sample lists 11,000 or so distinct CDR3 sequences, about 82% occurring once. Their cognate antigens are unknown. The sequenced sample was CD4+ T cells from blood, cultured in vitro. These receptors were taken from a human donor who had recovered from COVID-19.

In its sample, this clonotype was seen a few times. The rearrangement joins TRBV28 to TRBJ1-2; 7 positions match TRBD1. The CDR3 is 14 residues long. Germline CDR1 and CDR2: MDHEN and SYDVKM. Trimming cost V 8 bases and J 5 bases; bases outside gene matches: 11. The CDR3 loop is CASDDAGGSYGYTF. The CDR3 DNA reads TGTGCCAGCGATGATGCAGGGGGGAGTTATGGCTACACCTTC.

This clonotype was counted only a few times. This chain joins TRBV7-2 and TRBJ1-5; 7 positions agree with TRBD1. This CDR3 is built from 15 residues. Germline trimming cut 5 bases from V and 3 bases from J; bases unmatched to any gene: 7. Germline V gene sequence: CDR1 SGHTA, CDR2 FQGNSA. The CDR3 protein is CASSAQGGSNQPQHF. CDR3 bases: TGTGCCAGCAGCGCCCAGGGGGGGTCCAATCAGCCCCAGCATTTT. Full variable domain (rest looked up from reference TRBV7-2 and TRBJ1-5): GAGVSQSPSNKVTEKGKDVELRCDPISGHTALYWYRQSLGQGLEFLIYFQGNSAPDKSGLPSDRFSAERTGGSVSTLTIQRTQQEDSAVYLCASSAQGGSNQPQHFGDGTRLSIL.

The chain employs TRBV6-5 and TRBJ1-1, with D possibly being TRBD1 (5 bases). CDR3 length equals 13 residues. Germline-derived CDR1 and CDR2 are MNHEY and SVGAGI. V was trimmed by 2 bases and J by 5 bases, leaving 9 bases between them. CDR3 sequence reads: CASSYGGGTEAFF. DNA of the CDR3: TGTGCCAGCAGTTACGGGGGAGGTACTGAAGCTTTCTTT.

The chain couples TRBV7-9 to TRBJ2-5; D may be TRBD2 (5 bases). From germline, CDR1 is SEHNR and CDR2 FQNEAQ (reference sequence). The V and J ends lost 3 bases and 2 bases respectively, with 10 bases between them. The CDR3 length is 14 residues. The CDR3 DNA sequence: TGTGCCAGCAGCTTGGGAGCTGGGCAAGAGACCCAGTACTTC. Amino acid sequence: CASSLGAGQETQYF.

The chain employs TRBV7-2 and TRBJ1-1; D gene ambiguous. The CDR3 has 15 amino acids. Between the trimmed V and J ends, which lost 2 bases and 3 bases, there was a span of 13 bases. The germline V gene has CDR1 SGHTA and CDR2 FQGNSA. The DNA for the CDR3 is TGTGCCAGCAGCTTAAGTTCGGGGAGGGACACTGAAGCTTTCTTT. Its translation: CASSLSSGRDTEAFF.

The rearrangement links TRBV7-2 to TRBJ1-1; D gene uncertain. The germline CDR1 and CDR2 sequences are SGHTA and FQGNSA. The V end lost 4 bases, the J end lost 6 bases, and 12 bases lay between the germline ends. CDR3 size: 13 residues. CDR3 in DNA: TGTGCCAGCAGCTCCGGACCCGCCGCTGAAGCTTTCTTT. Its translation is CASSSGPAAEAFF.

The chain couples TRBV7-2 to TRBJ2-3; D ambiguous. Germline CDR1 SGHTA, CDR2 FQGNSA. V lost 3 bases to trimming and J lost 4 bases, with 11 bases between them. There are 14 residues in the CDR3. CDR3 coding DNA: TGTGCCAGCAGCTTGAAGCGTGGGGCAGATACGCAGTATTTT. Amino acids: CASSLKRGADTQYF.

The chain combines TRBV7-7 with TRBJ1-6, with D unresolved. The CDR3 runs 16 residues. In germline, CDR1 is SSHAT, CDR2 FNYEAQ (reference sequence). V lost 1 base and J lost 7, with 14 bases in between. CDR3 nucleotide sequence: TGTGCCAGCAGCTTAGATCCCGTCTCGGGGAATTCACCCCTCCACTTT. It codes for CASSLDPVSGNSPLHF.

The chain uses TRBV29-1 and TRBJ1-2, with a weak D call TRBD1 (6 bases). Germline V CDR1 and CDR2: SQVTM, ANQGSEA. This CDR3 is built from 15 residues. Deletions cut 3 bases from V and 0 bases from J, with 14 bases between. The CDR3 nucleotides read TGCAGCGTTGATCCCAGGGGCCTCCCTAACTATGGCTACACCTTC. It specifies CSVDPRGLPNYGYTF.

The chain is built from TRBV5-1 and TRBJ1-6; 7 bases are shared with TRBD1. The CDR3 sequence is 14 residues long. Germline V gene lookup returns CDR1 SGHRS and CDR2 YFSETQ. V dropped 3 bases and J dropped 6; count of bases not matched to a gene: 3. The CDR3 DNA reads TGCGCCAGCAGCTGGGGACAGAGTAATTCACCCCTCCACTTT. Translating gives CASSWGQSNSPLHF.

This clonotype was picked up one time. The chain recombines TRBV20-1 with TRBJ1-3; D gene unclear. V dropped 6 bases and J dropped 4 bases, with 7 bases sitting between them. CDR3 length: 11 amino acids. The V gene's germline CDR1 is DFQATT and CDR2 SNEGSKA (reference sequence). The CDR3 here is CSALGGNTIYF. As DNA, the CDR3 is TGCAGTGCCCTTGGAGGAAACACCATATATTTT.

The CDR3 protein is CSARVAGTTYEQYF. As DNA, the CDR3 is TGCAGTGCTAGGGTAGCGGGAACGACCTACGAGCAGTACTTC. The rearrangement joins TRBV20-1 to TRBJ2-7; 8 bases agree with TRBD2. The CDR3 runs to 14 residues. In germline, CDR1 is DFQATT, CDR2 SNEGSKA (reference sequence). Trimming cost V 3 bases and J 2 bases; bases outside gene matches: 6.

J is TRBJ1-1 and V is TRBV6-1; D gene unclear. This CDR3 has 15 residues. The V and J ends lost 6 bases and 4 bases respectively, with 18 bases between them. Germline loops: CDR1 MNHNS, CDR2 SASEGT. The CDR3 nucleotides are TGTGCCAGCAGAAAGCCCCAGACCGGGAGCACTGAAGCTTTCTTT. This encodes CASRKPQTGSTEAFF.